What follows is one TCR beta chain and its context. Its antigen is not known. Germline CDR1 reads MNHEY; CDR2 reads SVGAGI. V dropped 5 bases and J dropped 4; count of bases not matched to a gene: 9. This CDR3 is built from 16 residues. The data originate from a study of T cells after yellow fever vaccination. Study-wide findings and caveats: A weaker but faster secondary response was observed, peaking on day 5 versus 15.

As TCR cDNA was made by 5'RACE template switching, a universal primer site and UMIs were added. Each CDR3 protein gets one entry after TCRdb re-called the 5' RACE reads with MiXCR. The sample consists of fewer than 450,000 distinct CDR3 sequences, approximately 4% of them appearing once. This rearrangement joins TRBV6-5 to TRBJ2-1; 9 positions agree with TRBD2. Sequenced material: PBMCs, taken 5 days after the yellow fever booster vaccination. This receptor was identified in a man in his late teens or twenties who received the YFV17D yellow fever vaccine. DNA for the CDR3: TGTGCCAGCAGTCCCCTGACTAGCGGAGGTTACAATGAGCAGTTCTTC. Translation: CASSPLTSGGYNEQFF.